This TCR beta chain was sequenced during a study of T-cell memory formation after mild COVID-19. The CDR3 loop spans 13 amino acids. V was shortened by 2 bases and J by 8 bases, with 12 bases between the two germline ends. Germline loops: CDR1 MNHEY, CDR2 SMNVEV (reference sequence). In TCRdb, the 5' RACE reads were re-called with MiXCR into one record per CDR3 protein. The table shows under 400,000 distinct CDR3 sequences, with around a fifth occurring only once. The genes are TRBV27 and TRBJ1-2, with a tentative D call TRBD1 (6 bases). The sample consisted of PBMCs or a T cell subset sorted from them (not recorded which). The TCR was taken from an adult woman who had mild COVID-19 (a few samples of this study predate the infection). Cell type and time point are not known. The CDR3 here is CASSLGGARGYTF. Here the CDR3 DNA reads TGTGCCAGCAGTTTAGGGGGGGCGAGAGGCTACACCTTC.